This TCR beta chain was identified in a study of T cell responses to AZD1222 COVID-19 vaccine. CDR1 is LNHDA and CDR2 is SQIVND in the germline V gene (reference sequence). The V end lost 6 bases, the J end lost 1 base, and 10 bases lay between the germline ends. The CDR3 runs to 13 residues. Here immunoSEQ multiplex PCR was the method, and the copy in TCRdb shows in-frame clones only, minus some. The repertoire holds around 120,000 clones, with 91% as singletons. This TCR derives from an adult in good health. The chain recombines TRBV19 with TRBJ2-7; no firm D call. Sequencing was performed on peripheral blood, taken on day 0 of AZD1222 vaccination. CDR3 sequence: CASSSPPSYEQYF. The CDR3 DNA is TGTGCCAGTAGCTCGCCCCCATCCTACGAGCAGTACTTC.